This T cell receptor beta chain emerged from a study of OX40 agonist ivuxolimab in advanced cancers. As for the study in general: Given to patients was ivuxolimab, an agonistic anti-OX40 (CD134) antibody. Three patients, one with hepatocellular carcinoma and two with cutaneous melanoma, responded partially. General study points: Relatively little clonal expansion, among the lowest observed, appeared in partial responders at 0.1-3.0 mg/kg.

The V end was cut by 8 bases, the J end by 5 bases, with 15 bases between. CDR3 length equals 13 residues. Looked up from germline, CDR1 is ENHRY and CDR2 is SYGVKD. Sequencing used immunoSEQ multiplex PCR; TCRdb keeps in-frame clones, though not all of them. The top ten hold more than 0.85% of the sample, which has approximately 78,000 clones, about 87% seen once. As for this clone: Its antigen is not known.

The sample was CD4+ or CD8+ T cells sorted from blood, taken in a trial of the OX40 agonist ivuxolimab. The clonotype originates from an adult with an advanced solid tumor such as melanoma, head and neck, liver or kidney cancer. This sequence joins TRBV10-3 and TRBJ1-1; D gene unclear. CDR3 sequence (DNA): TGTGCCATCGGCAAAGATTTGGGGACTGAAGCTTTCTTT. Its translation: CAIGKDLGTEAFF.